These 2 T cell receptor beta chains were all obtained from the same sample, sequenced in a study of T cell repertoires in cytomegalovirus infection (dated by TCRdb to the late 2010s). These reads were obtained on an Illumina HiSeq 1500. The raw public data were reprocessed by TCRdb itself: fastp quality trimming at Q25, MiXCR clonotype calling, in-frame beta chains only. Each CDR3 protein appears once, grouped with its most common genes and DNA. The sample yields some 77,000 distinct CDR3 sequences; 3.7% were counted once. The ten biggest clones cover around 4.4% of the sample. Sequenced material: PBMCs. These receptors all stem from a human donor in good health (CMV status not recorded). Some clones in this sample may be carry-over from other donors' samples.

This clonotype appeared many times. The chain employs TRBV2 and TRBJ2-1; TRBD2 matches at 15 bases. The CDR3 contains 16 residues. Germline values: CDR1 SNHLY, CDR2 FYNNEI. The V segment lost 10 bases and the J segment 6 bases; nucleotides outside the gene matches: 10. CDR3 coding DNA: TGTGCCACCCGGACTAGCGGGGGGGCTCTCTTCAATGAGCAGTTCTTC. Its protein is CATRTSGGALFNEQFF. Full variable domain (remainder filled in from reference TRBV2 and TRBJ2-1): EPEVTQTPSHQVTQMGQEVILRCVPISNHLYFYWYRQILGQKVEFLVSFYNNEISEKSEIFDDQFSVERPDGSNFTLKIRSTKLEDSAMYFCATRTSGGALFNEQFFGPGTRLTVL.

This clonotype was picked up many times. The V call is TRBV6-2 or TRBV6-3, the J call TRBJ2-5; D ambiguous. V gave up 0 bases and J gave up 5 bases, with 10 bases separating them. The germline gives CDR1 MNHEY, CDR2 SVGEGT. The CDR3 covers 14 residues. The CDR3 DNA reads as TGTGCCAGCAGTTACTCGACCTCAGCGGAGACCCAGTACTTC. This gives the protein CASSYSTSAETQYF.